This T cell receptor (beta chain) was obtained from a study of human T cells and chemical hapten exposure (dated by TCRdb to the early 2020s). Regarding the research as a whole: Libraries were pooled for sequencing, and variation in per-sample TCR yields was attributed mainly to small differences in library volumes within the pool. This study followed changes in the peripheral blood TCR repertoire in vivo during primary and secondary sensitization of alopecia patients to the hapten diphenylcyclopropenone (DPC). Each blood RNA sample was used to sequence both TCR alpha and TCR beta chains. Overall study results and their limits: DPC sensitization did not change the number of TCRs with a frequency above 1 in 1000, and there was no evidence of changes in global repertoire structure. Repeated subsampling changed both the strength of the expansion versus patch-test correlation and the threshold at which the correlation became significant.

This clonotype was observed a few times. No antigen is known for it. Base qualities are not recorded, but no much larger clone differs from it by a single base. Libraries came from 5' RACE. The sequencer listed for this sample is Illumina MiSeq. During library preparation, unique molecular identifiers were attached to individual cDNA molecules so that TCRs could be counted in a quantitative, reproducible way. As for how the authors treated the data: A median of roughly 98,000 TCRs per sample was observed, with a range of roughly 23,224 to 700,000. V, J and CDR3 annotation of the TCR reads was performed with the Decombinator software suite. To make PS versus PT1 abundance plots, every sample was subsampled to the same number of TCRs (28,000). TCRs were defined as expanded if absent before sensitization and observed at least eight times at the 2-week time point. TCRdb's own reprocessing of the public reads used fastp at Q25 and MiXCR and kept productive beta chains. Merged by CDR3 protein, the rows form single entries marked with the most common genes and DNA. The V and J calls were not made by the authors but by TCRdb's processing. The sample table contains under 150,000 distinct CDR3 sequences; only one count was recorded for approximately 19% of them. 2.8% of the sample lies in the top ten.

Based on the germline V gene, the CDR1 and CDR2 sequences are SGHDT and YYEEEE. V ends up 3 bases short and J 7 bases short, with an unmatched junction base count of 12. The CDR3 covers 16 residues, taking in both the cysteine and the phenylalanine. The DNA shown is the 48-base CDR3, in frame from base 1. Total RNA was isolated from unfractionated whole blood collected in Tempus Blood RNA tubes. A few healthy volunteers were used as TCR sequencing controls and were bled at day 0, 2 weeks and 6 weeks. The rearrangement combines TRBV5-6 with TRBJ2-1, and 8 bases in between align with TRBD2. This clonotype was sampled from a human donor in good health. For the CDR3, the sequence is CASSSLRAGVRNEQFF. The nucleotide sequence is TGTGCCAGCAGCTCATTACGAGCGGGAGTACGTAATGAGCAGTTCTTC.